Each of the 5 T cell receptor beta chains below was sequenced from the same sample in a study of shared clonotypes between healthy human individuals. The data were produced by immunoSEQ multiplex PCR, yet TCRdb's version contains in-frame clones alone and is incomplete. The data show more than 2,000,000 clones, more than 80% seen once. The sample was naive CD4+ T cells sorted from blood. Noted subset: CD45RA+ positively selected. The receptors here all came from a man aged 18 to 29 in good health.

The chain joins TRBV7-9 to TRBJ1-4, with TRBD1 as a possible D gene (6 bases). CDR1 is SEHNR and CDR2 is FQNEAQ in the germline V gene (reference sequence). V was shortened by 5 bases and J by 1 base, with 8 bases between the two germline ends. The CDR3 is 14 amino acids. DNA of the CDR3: TGTGCCAGCAGCAAGGGACAAACTAATGAAAAACTGTTTTTT. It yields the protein CASSKGQTNEKLFF.

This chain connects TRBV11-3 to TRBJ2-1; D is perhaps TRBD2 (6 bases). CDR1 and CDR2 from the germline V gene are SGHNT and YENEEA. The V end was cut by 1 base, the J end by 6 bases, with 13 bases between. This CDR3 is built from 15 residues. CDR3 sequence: CASSLAAGPANEQFF. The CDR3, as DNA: TGTGCCAGCAGCTTAGCAGCGGGCCCAGCCAATGAGCAGTTCTTC.

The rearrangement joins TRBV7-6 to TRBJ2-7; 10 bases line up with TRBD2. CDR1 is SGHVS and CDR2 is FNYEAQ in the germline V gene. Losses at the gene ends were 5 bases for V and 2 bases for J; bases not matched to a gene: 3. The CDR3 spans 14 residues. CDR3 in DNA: TGTGCCAGCAGCCCTAGCGGGGGTACCTACGAGCAGTACTTC. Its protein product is CASSPSGGTYEQYF.

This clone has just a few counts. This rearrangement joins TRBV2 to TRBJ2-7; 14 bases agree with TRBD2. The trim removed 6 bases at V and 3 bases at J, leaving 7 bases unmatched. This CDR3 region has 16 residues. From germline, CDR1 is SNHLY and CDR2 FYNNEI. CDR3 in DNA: TGTGCCAGCAGCGAGGGACTAGCGGGAGTATACTACGAGCAGTACTTC. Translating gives CASSEGLAGVYYEQYF. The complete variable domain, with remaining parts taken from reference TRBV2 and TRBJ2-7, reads EPEVTQTPSHQVTQMGQEVILRCVPISNHLYFYWYRQILGQKVEFLVSFYNNEISEKSEIFDDQFSVERPDGSNFTLKIRSTKLEDSAMYFCASSEGLAGVYYEQYFGPGTRLTVT.

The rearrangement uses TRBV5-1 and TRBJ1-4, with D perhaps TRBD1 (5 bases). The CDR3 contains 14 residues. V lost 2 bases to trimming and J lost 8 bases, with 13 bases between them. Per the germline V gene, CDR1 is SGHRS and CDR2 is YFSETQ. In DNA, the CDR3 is TGCGCCAGCAGCTTCGTGGGGGAGGCGGAAAAACTGTTTTTT. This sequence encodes CASSFVGEAEKLFF.